This T cell receptor beta chain was sequenced for a study of metastatic and nonmetastatic thyroid tumors. About this clone itself: Given a much more abundant clone one base away, this may be a read error.

Per germline, CDR1 SGHTA and CDR2 FQGTGA. The CDR3 runs to 17 residues. V lost 2 bases, J lost 8 bases, and 19 bases lay in between. Authors' data handling: The distant-metastasis classifier for papillary thyroid cancer was built from CDR3 differences across clinicopathological groups. TCRdb re-analyzed the PCR reads through MiXCR. The V and J calls and clone size are TCRdb's, not the authors'. The data contain around 89,000 clones, under 15% of them seen just once; the ten biggest clones take up 3.6%. Each patient went into thyroid surgery without having received any treatment. This sequence was found in a female donor with papillary thyroid cancer or a benign thyroid nodule (not recorded which). Some clones in this sample may be carry-over from other donors' samples. The sample consisted of blood. This rearrangement joins TRBV7-3 to TRBJ2-6, with a weak D call TRBD1 (6 bases). CDR3 region: CASSLLPRERGTNVLTF. The CDR3 nucleotides are TGTGCCAGCAGCTTACTGCCCCGTGAAAGGGGGACCAACGTCCTGACTTTC.